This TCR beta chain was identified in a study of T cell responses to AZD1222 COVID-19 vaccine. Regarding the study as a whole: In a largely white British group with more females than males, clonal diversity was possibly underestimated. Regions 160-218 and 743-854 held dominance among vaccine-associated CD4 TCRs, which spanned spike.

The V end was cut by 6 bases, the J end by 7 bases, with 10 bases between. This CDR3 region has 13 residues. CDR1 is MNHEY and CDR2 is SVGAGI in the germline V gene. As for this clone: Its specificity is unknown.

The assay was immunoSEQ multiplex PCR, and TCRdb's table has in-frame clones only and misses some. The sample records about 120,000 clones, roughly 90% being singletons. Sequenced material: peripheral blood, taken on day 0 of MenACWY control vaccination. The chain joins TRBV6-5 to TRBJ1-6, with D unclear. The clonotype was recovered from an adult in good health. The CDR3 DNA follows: TGTGCCAGCAGCCCCCGCGACAATTCACCCCTCCACTTT. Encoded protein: CASSPRDNSPLHF.